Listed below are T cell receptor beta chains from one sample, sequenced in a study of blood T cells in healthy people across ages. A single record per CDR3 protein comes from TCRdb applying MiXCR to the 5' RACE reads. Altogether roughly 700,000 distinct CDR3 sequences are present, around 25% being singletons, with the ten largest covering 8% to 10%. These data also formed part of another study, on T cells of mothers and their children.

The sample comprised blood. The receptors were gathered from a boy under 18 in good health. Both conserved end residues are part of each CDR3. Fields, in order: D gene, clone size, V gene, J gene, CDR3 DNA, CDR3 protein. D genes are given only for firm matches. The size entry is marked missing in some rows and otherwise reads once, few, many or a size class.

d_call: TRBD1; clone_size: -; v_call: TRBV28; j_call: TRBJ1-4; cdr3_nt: TGTGCCAGCAGCGACAGGGGGCCTGAAAAACTGTTTTTT; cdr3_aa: CASSDRGPEKLFF
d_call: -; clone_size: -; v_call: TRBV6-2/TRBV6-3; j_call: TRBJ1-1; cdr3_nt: TGTGCCAGCAGTTACGGCGGACCGAACACTGAAGCTTTCTTT; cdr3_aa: CASSYGGPNTEAFF
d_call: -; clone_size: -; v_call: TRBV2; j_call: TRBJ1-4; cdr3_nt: TGTGCCAGCAACCGGGACGGCCTTGAAAAACTGTTTTTT; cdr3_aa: CASNRDGLEKLFF
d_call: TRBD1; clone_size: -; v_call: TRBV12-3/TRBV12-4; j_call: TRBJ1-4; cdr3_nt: TGTGCCAGCAGTTTAGATAAGGGGGCAAAACTGTTTTTT; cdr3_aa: CASSLDKGAKLFF
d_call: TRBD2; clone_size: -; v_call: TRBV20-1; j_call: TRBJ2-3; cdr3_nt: TGCAGTGCTAGCGCAGCGGGAGGAGAGCTAGATACGCAGTATTTT; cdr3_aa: CSASAAGGELDTQYF
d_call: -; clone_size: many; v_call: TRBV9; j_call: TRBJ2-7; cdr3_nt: TGTGCCAGCAGCGCGGGTCCCTCCTACGAGCAGTACTTC; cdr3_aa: CASSAGPSYEQYF
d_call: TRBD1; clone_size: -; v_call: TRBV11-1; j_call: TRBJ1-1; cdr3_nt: TGTGCCAGCAGCCAGGACAGGATGGGCACTGAAGCTTTCTTT; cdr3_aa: CASSQDRMGTEAFF
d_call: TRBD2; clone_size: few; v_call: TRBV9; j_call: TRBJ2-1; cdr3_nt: TGTGCCAGCAGCGTAGGAATGGCTAGCGGGCACTACAATGAGCAGTTCTTC; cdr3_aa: CASSVGMASGHYNEQFF
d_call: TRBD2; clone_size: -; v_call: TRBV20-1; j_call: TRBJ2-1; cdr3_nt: TGCAGTGCCAGGACTAGCGGGGGCCGCTCCTACAATGAGCAGTTCTTC; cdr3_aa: CSARTSGGRSYNEQFF
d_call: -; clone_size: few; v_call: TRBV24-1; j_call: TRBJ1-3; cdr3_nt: TGTGCCACCAGTGTGCATGGAACTGGAAACACCATATATTTT; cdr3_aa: CATSVHGTGNTIYF
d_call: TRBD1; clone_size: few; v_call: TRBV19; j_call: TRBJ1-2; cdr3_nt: TGTGCCAGTATGACAGGACAGGGGGCTGGCTACACCTTC; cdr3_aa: CASMTGQGAGYTF
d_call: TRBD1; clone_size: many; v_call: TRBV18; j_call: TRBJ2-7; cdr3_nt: TGTGCCAGCTCACGTGGGACAGGGGGAAATTCCCCCGTCTACGAGCAGTACTTC; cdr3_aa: CASSRGTGGNSPVYEQYF
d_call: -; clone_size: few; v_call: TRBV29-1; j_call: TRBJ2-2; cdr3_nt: TGCAGCTTTCCATCTCTGAACACCGGGGAGCTGTTTTTT; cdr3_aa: CSFPSLNTGELFF
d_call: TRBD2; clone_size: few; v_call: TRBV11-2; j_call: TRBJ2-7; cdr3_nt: TGTGCCAGCAGCCACACTAGCGGTTCCTACGAGCAGTACTTC; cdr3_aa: CASSHTSGSYEQYF
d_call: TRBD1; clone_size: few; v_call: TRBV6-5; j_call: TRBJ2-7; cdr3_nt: TGTGCCAGCAGTCGACGGGACAGGGCATTGGACGAGCAGTACTTC; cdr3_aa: CASSRRDRALDEQYF
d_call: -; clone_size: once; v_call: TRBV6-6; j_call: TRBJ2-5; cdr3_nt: TGTGCCAGCAGGATGACAGCGGTGGAGACCCAGTACTTC; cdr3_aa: CASRMTAVETQYF
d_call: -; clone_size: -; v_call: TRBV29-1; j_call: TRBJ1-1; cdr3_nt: TGCAGCGTTGATGGACAGAGGTACTTGAACACTGAAGCTTTCTTT; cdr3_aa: CSVDGQRYLNTEAFF
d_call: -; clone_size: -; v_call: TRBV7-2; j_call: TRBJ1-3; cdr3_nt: TGTGCCAGCAGCGAGAGGGAGACTGGAAACACCATATATTTT; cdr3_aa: CASSERETGNTIYF
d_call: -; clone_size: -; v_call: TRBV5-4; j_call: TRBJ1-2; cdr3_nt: TGTGCCAGCAGACTCGCGGGGGGATTCTATGGCTACACCTTC; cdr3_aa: CASRLAGGFYGYTF
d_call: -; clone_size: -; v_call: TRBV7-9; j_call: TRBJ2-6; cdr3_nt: TGTGCCAGCACGCTGGGGCTCGAGGCCAACGTCCTGACTTTC; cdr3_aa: CASTLGLEANVLTF
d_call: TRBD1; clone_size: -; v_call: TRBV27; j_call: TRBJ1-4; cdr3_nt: TGTGCCAGCAGGACCGGGACAGGGAATGAAAAACTGTTTTTT; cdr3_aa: CASRTGTGNEKLFF
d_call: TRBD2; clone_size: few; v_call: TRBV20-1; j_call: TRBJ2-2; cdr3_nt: TGCAGTGCTAGAGAAACTAGCGGAGCCCCCGGGGAGCTGTTTTTT; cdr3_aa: CSARETSGAPGELFF
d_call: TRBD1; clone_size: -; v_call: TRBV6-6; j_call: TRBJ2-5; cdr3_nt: TGTGCCAGCAATAAGGGGGCTCAAGAGACCCAGTACTTC; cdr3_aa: CASNKGAQETQYF
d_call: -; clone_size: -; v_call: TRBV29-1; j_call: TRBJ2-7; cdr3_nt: TGCAGCGTTGATACTAGCCCAGCCCAGTACTTC; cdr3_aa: CSVDTSPAQYF
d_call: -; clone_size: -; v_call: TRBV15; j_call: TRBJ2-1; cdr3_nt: TGTGCCACCAGCAGGACTACCAACAATGAGCAGTTCTTC; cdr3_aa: CATSRTTNNEQFF
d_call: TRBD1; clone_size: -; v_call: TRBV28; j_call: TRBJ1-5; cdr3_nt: TGTGCCAGCAGATCTACAGGGGGCGGTCAGCCCCAGCATTTT; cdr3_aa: CASRSTGGGQPQHF
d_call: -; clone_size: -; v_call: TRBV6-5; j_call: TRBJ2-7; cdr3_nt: TGTGCCAGCTCCCGGGGGAAGGGGGCGTACGAGCAGTACTTC; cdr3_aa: CASSRGKGAYEQYF
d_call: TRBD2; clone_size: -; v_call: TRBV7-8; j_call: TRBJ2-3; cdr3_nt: TGTGCCAGTATACAGCGGGGGGCGATCACAGATACGCAGTATTTT; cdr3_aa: CASIQRGAITDTQYF
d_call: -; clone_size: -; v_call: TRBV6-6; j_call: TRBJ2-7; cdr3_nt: TGTGCCAGCAGTTACGGGGTTTTCGGCTCCTACGAGCAGTACTTC; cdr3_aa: CASSYGVFGSYEQYF
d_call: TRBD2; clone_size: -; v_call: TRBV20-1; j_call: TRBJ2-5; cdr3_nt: TGCAGTGCTCCGAGACTAGCGGGAGGGATGGTTGAAGAGACCCAGTACTTC; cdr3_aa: CSAPRLAGGMVEETQYF
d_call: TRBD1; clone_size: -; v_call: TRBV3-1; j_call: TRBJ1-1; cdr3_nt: TGTGCCAGCAGCTTACGGACAGGGCCGAACACTGAAGCTTTCTTT; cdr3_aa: CASSLRTGPNTEAFF
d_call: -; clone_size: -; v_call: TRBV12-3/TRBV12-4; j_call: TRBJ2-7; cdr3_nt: TGTGCCAGCAGTTTTGAGGGGACCGAGCAGTACTTC; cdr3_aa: CASSFEGTEQYF
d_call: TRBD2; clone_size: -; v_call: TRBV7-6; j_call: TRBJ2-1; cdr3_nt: TGTGCCAGCAGCTTACAGCTAGCGGGAGCGTGGAATGAGCAGTTCTTC; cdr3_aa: CASSLQLAGAWNEQFF
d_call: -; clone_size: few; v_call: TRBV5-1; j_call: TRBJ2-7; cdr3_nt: TGCGCCAGCAGCTTGGTTGGAGGGGCCCCCTACGAGCAGTACTTC; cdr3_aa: CASSLVGGAPYEQYF
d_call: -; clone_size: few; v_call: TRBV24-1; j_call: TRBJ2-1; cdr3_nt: TGTGCCACCAGTGAGGCGGGGCCCTACAATGAGCAGTTCTTC; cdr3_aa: CATSEAGPYNEQFF
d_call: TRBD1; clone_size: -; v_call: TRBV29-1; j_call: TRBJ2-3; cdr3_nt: TGCAGCACAGGGGCAGGGGCAGATACGCAGTATTTT; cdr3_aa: CSTGAGADTQYF
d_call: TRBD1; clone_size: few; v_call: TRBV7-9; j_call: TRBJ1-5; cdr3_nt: TGTGCCAGCAGCTTAGCCGGGACAGGGGGAGTTAATCAGCCCCAGCATTTT; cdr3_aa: CASSLAGTGGVNQPQHF
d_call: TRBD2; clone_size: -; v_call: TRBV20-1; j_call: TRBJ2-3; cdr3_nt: TGCAGTGCTAGAGATCAGCGGGGGGGCACAGATACGCAGTATTTT; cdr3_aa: CSARDQRGGTDTQYF
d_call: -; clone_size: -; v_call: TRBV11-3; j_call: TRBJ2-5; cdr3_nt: TGTGCCAGCAGCTTAATAGGTCCGGACGGAGAGACCCAGTACTTC; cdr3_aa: CASSLIGPDGETQYF
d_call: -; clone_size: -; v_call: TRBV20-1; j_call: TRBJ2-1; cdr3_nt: TGCAGTGCTAGAGTGGCAGTGTACAATGAGCAGTTCTTC; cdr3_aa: CSARVAVYNEQFF
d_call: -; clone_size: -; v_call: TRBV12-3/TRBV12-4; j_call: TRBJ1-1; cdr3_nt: TGTGCCAGCACTACGGCCGGGTCTTACGCTGAAGCTTTCTTT; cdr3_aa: CASTTAGSYAEAFF